This TCR beta chain derives from a study of post-analysis software for immune sequencing data. Presence of unique molecular identifiers characterized the TCR beta cDNA libraries. TCRdb re-called the PCR reads through MiXCR, storing one row per CDR3 protein. The table records hundreds of thousands of distinct CDR3 sequences, around 27% of them present only once. Trimming left V 5 bases short and J 2 bases short, with 21 bases between. Germline lookup yields CDR1 SEHNR and CDR2 FQNEAQ (reference sequence). This CDR3 region has 17 residues. Overall study results and limits: In patients, TRBV5-6, TRBV5-1 and TRBV20-1 belonged to five TRBV segments found more frequently than in controls.

For this clonotype: No antigen is known for it.

The sample was blood. The chain carries TRBV7-9 and TRBJ1-2, with D maybe TRBD1 (5 bases). This sequence originates from a girl between 10 and 17 years old with multiple sclerosis. Written as DNA, the CDR3 is TGTGCCAGCAGCCCATCAATCCGACAGACTTCCAACTATGGCTACACCTTC. Translated: CASSPSIRQTSNYGYTF.